Shown below are 21 T cell receptor beta chains from a single sample sequenced in a study of blood T cell repertoires in COVID-19. Here immunoSEQ multiplex PCR was the method, and the copy in TCRdb shows in-frame clones only, minus some. This table has roughly 60,000 clones, 75% to 90% appearing once. The sequenced material came from peripheral blood. Every receptor here comes from a human donor with acute or convalescent COVID-19. The donor label of this sample is uncertain.

The chain combines TRBV11-2 with TRBJ1-1, with a possible D match to TRBD1 (6 bases). The germline V and J ends were trimmed by 7 bases and 6 bases, with 18 bases remaining between them. This CDR3 is 14 amino acids long. Germline V CDR1 and CDR2: SGHAT, FQNNGV. The CDR3 loop reads CASTLRQGWAEAFF. In DNA, the CDR3 is TGTGCCAGCACCCTGAGGCAGGGGTGGGCTGAAGCTTTCTTT. The entire variable domain, with the rest obtained from reference TRBV11-2 and TRBJ1-1, is as follows: EAGVAQSPRYKIIEKRQSVAFWCNPISGHATLYWYQQILGQGPKLLIQFQNNGVVDDSQLPKDRFSAERLKGVDSTLKIQPAKLEDSAVYLCASTLRQGWAEAFFGQGTRLTVV.

The rearrangement links TRBV11-3 to TRBJ1-1; tentative D call: TRBD1 (5 bases). The germline V gene has CDR1 SGHNT and CDR2 YENEEA. Deletions cut 5 bases from V and 0 bases from J, with 10 bases between. CDR3 length: 14 amino acids. This CDR3 is CASSQQALNTEAFF. As DNA, the CDR3 is TGTGCCAGCAGCCAACAGGCCCTGAACACTGAAGCTTTCTTT.

The V gene is TRBV7-8, the J gene TRBJ1-6, with D maybe TRBD1 (5 bases). CDR1 and CDR2 from the germline V gene are SGHVS and FQNEAQ. This CDR3 spans 17 amino acids. V lost 4 bases and J 9 bases, leaving 22 bases between the germline ends. CDR3 protein: CASSSREAGSGGSPLHF. Written as DNA, the CDR3 is TGTGCCAGCAGCTCGAGGGAGGCGGGCTCGGGGGGTTCACCCCTCCACTTT.

V usage is TRBV20-1 and J usage is TRBJ2-5, with TRBD2 identical over 9 bases. The germline V gene has CDR1 DFQATT and CDR2 SNEGSKA (reference sequence). CDR3 length: 17 residues. Trimming took 3 bases from V and 1 from J; bases not matched to a gene: 12. CDR3 residues: CSASQASGTNFQETQYF. CDR3 in DNA: TGCAGTGCTAGTCAGGCTAGCGGGACGAATTTCCAAGAGACCCAGTACTTC.

CDR3: CASIMTGAEYGYTF. CDR3 in DNA: TGTGCCAGTATAATGACAGGGGCGGAATATGGCTACACCTTC. The rearrangement links TRBV19 to TRBJ1-2; 8 positions agree with TRBD1. The germline CDR1 and CDR2 sequences are LNHDA and SQIVND (reference sequence). This CDR3 contains 14 residues. After removal of 7 bases from V and 5 bases from J, the junction contained 9 bases not matched to a gene.

The V call is TRBV29-1, the J call TRBJ2-1, with D possibly matching TRBD2 (6 bases). This CDR3 comprises 15 residues. Germline V gives CDR1 SQVTM, CDR2 ANQGSEA. V shed 6 bases and J shed 1 base, with 16 bases lying between them. This chain's CDR3 is CSVTGSAGSYNEQFF. The CDR3 nucleotides are TGCAGCGTGACGGGGAGTGCGGGGTCCTACAATGAGCAGTTCTTC.

This clone was counted a single time. V and J are TRBV12-5 and TRBJ2-3; the match to TRBD2 covers 12 bases. The CDR3 contains 16 residues. Per the germline V gene, CDR1 is LGHNT and CDR2 is FRNRAP. J lost 2 bases, V lost 4 bases, and 4 bases had no gene match. CDR3 nucleotide sequence: TGTGCTAGTGGTTCCGGACTAGCGGGGATCACAGATACGCAGTATTTT. It specifies CASGSGLAGITDTQYF.

V usage is TRBV28 and J usage is TRBJ2-2; tentatively, D is TRBD1 (6 bases). Trimming removed 2 bases at V and 0 bases at J, with 16 bases between. The V gene's germline CDR1 is MDHEN and CDR2 SYDVKM. CDR3 length equals 18 residues. The CDR3 loop is CASSLPRDRRPNTGELFF. DNA for the CDR3: TGTGCCAGCAGTTTACCGCGAGACAGGCGGCCGAACACCGGGGAGCTGTTTTTT.

The chain joins TRBV7-2 to TRBJ2-5; a weak D match, TRBD1 (5 bases). This CDR3 spans 14 amino acids. CDR1 is SGHTA, CDR2 FQGNSA, per germline. Trimming stripped 5 bases from V and 5 bases from J, with 15 bases between. CDR3 sequence: CASSPNQGPETQYF. The CDR3 region has the DNA TGTGCCAGCAGCCCCAACCAGGGCCCGGAGACCCAGTACTTC.

V usage is TRBV11-3 and J usage is TRBJ2-3; 9 positions match TRBD2. V shed 3 bases, J shed 5 bases, and the junction held 9 bases outside the gene matches. CDR3 length: 16 amino acids. Germline V gene data show CDR1 as SGHNT and CDR2 as YENEEA. CDR3 DNA sequence: TGTGCCAGCAGCTTGATAGCGGGAGCCGGAAAAGATACGCAGTATTTT. It specifies CASSLIAGAGKDTQYF.

V usage is TRBV5-1 and J usage is TRBJ1-2; 10 nucleotides align to TRBD1. The CDR3 runs to 17 residues. The J segment lost 0 bases and the V segment lost 3 bases, leaving 8 bases of the junction unmatched. The germline V gene has CDR1 SGHRS and CDR2 YFSETQ. The CDR3 region has the DNA TGCGCCAGCAGCTCCGGGACAGGGGCCCTACCTAACTATGGCTACACCTTC. Protein sequence: CASSSGTGALPNYGYTF.

The CDR3 here is CASSPRVPGLGSYEQYF. The CDR3 DNA is TGTGCCAGCTCACCGAGGGTCCCGGGCCTCGGGTCCTACGAGCAGTACTTC. This chain connects TRBV18 to TRBJ2-7; D possibly corresponds to TRBD2 (5 bases). V lost 3 bases to trimming and J lost 1 base, with 19 bases between them. Germline-derived CDR1 and CDR2 are KGHSH and LQKENI. There are 17 residues in the CDR3.

This chain links TRBV7-2 with TRBJ2-7; 8 positions match TRBD2. This CDR3 is built from 15 residues. V trimming: 5 bases; J trimming: 5 bases; junction bases outside the gene matches: 11. The V gene's germline CDR1 is SGHTA and CDR2 FQGNSA. The CDR3 DNA reads TGTGCCAGCAGCCAAAGGGGGACTAGTTCCCACGAGCAGTACTTC. This gives the protein CASSQRGTSSHEQYF.

This clone has just a few counts. V and J are TRBV9 and TRBJ2-2, with D perhaps TRBD2 (8 bases). V was clipped by 2 bases and J by 2 bases, with 19 bases between them. This CDR3 region has 18 residues. In germline, CDR1 is SGDLS, CDR2 YYNGEE. CDR3 residues: CASSVRPGGTANTGELFF. The CDR3 region has the DNA TGTGCCAGCAGCGTCCGCCCGGGAGGGACAGCAAACACCGGGGAGCTGTTTTTT.

This clone was seen just once. The CDR3 DNA is TGTGCCACCAGCCCACGGGCGGGCAACACAGATACGCAGTATTTT. Protein: CATSPRAGNTDTQYF. The chain recombines TRBV15 with TRBJ2-3, with a tentative D call TRBD2 (5 bases). V was cut by 5 bases and J by 2 bases, with 14 bases left in between. CDR1 is LNHNV and CDR2 is YYDKDF in the germline V gene (reference sequence). The CDR3 extends over 15 amino acids. Drawing the rest from reference TRBV15 and TRBJ2-3, the complete variable domain is DAMVIQNPRYQVTQFGKPVTLSCSQTLNHNVMYWYQQKSSQAPKLLFHYYDKDFNNEADTPDNFQSRRPNTSFCFLDIRSPGLGDTAMYLCATSPRAGNTDTQYFGPGTRLTVL.

The J gene is TRBJ1-3, the V gene TRBV6-6; D call uncertain. This CDR3 spans 14 amino acids. Trimming removed 10 bases from V and 4 bases from J, with 17 bases in between. Germline values: CDR1 MNHNY, CDR2 SVGAGI (reference sequence). The CDR3 DNA reads as TGTGCCACCCAAGATGCGGGAAACGGAAACACCATATATTTT. The encoded protein is CATQDAGNGNTIYF.

The chain is built from TRBV5-1 and TRBJ2-2; 14 nucleotides line up with TRBD2. In germline, CDR1 is SGHRS, CDR2 YFSETQ. The J segment lost 4 bases and the V segment lost 0 bases, leaving 8 bases of the junction unmatched. This CDR3 comprises 19 residues. Written as DNA, the CDR3 is TGCGCCAGCAGCTTGGTGACTAGCGGGGGGGCCCTCCGCACCGGGGAGCTGTTTTTT. Protein sequence: CASSLVTSGGALRTGELFF.

The rearrangement links TRBV6-6 to TRBJ2-3; tentatively, D is TRBD2 (6 bases). This CDR3 is 14 amino acids long. Per the germline V gene, CDR1 is MNHNY and CDR2 is SVGAGI (reference sequence). Between the trimmed V and J ends, which lost 6 bases and 3 bases, there was a span of 13 bases. CDR3 DNA sequence: TGTGCCAGCAGCCGGGGACTCCCTACAGATACGCAGTATTTT. As protein: CASSRGLPTDTQYF.

This rearrangement joins TRBV7-3 to TRBJ2-1; tentative D call: TRBD2 (6 bases). V was clipped by 0 bases and J by 10 bases, with 13 bases between them. The V gene's germline CDR1 is SGHTA and CDR2 FQGTGA. The CDR3 loop spans 14 amino acids. The CDR3 DNA follows: TGTGCCAGCAGCTTAACATTGGGTGGAGGGGAGCAGTTCTTC. Its protein is CASSLTLGGGEQFF. Looking up the rest from reference TRBV7-3 and TRBJ2-1 gives the full variable domain: GAGVSQTPSNKVTEKGKYVELRCDPISGHTALYWYRQSLGQGPEFLIYFQGTGAADDSGLPNDRFFAVRPEGSVSTLKIQRTERGDSAVYLCASSLTLGGGEQFFGPGTRLTVL.

This rearrangement joins TRBV3-1 (or the pseudogene TRBV3-2) to TRBJ2-3; 7 bases align to TRBD1. Germline CDR1 is LGHDT and CDR2 is YNNKEL (reference sequence). The CDR3 runs 15 residues. V lost 4 bases and J lost 0; bases outside the gene matches: 4. CDR3 amino acids: CASSLGTASTDTQYF. The CDR3 DNA follows: TGTGCCAGCAGCCTCGGGACAGCCAGCACAGATACGCAGTATTTT.

This chain connects TRBV3-1 (or the pseudogene TRBV3-2) to TRBJ1-1, with 10 bases fitting TRBD1. CDR3 length: 15 amino acids. The trim removed 4 bases at V and 4 bases at J, leaving 6 bases unmatched. CDR1 is LGHDT and CDR2 is YNNKEL in the germline V gene (reference sequence). CDR3 protein: CASSRRGQGGTEAFF. CDR3 sequence (DNA): TGTGCCAGCAGCCGGAGAGGACAGGGGGGCACTGAAGCTTTCTTT.